The subject of this entry is one TCR beta chain. Its antigen remains unknown. The data were obtained in a study of T cells in localized non-small cell lung cancer. Findings and caveats of the study: Longer overall survival was linked to higher blood T cell density. Multi-region tumor sequencing was not done, so intratumor heterogeneity could not be excluded.

Some clones are missing from TCRdb's copy, which holds only in-frame ones; the method was immunoSEQ multiplex PCR. The sample shows 20,000 to 25,000 clones, about nine tenths of them seen only once. After removal of 6 bases from V and 1 base from J, the junction contained 8 bases not matched to a gene. Germline CDR1 MNHEY, CDR2 SMNVEV (reference sequence). The CDR3 is made up of 16 amino acids. The TCR originated in a man aged 40 to 69 with stage II squamous cell lung carcinoma. The chain couples TRBV27 to TRBJ2-3, with 9 bases lining up with TRBD2. The sample here was PBMCs, taken before any cancer treatment. CDR3 in amino acids: CASSRLEREGTDTQYF. CDR3 bases: TGTGCCAGCAGCCGCCTCGAGCGGGAGGGCACAGATACGCAGTATTTT.